The 11 T cell receptor beta chains presented below share a single source sample, sequenced in a study of blood T cell repertoires in COVID-19. Libraries were prepared by immunoSEQ multiplex PCR; TCRdb keeps only in-frame clonotypes and omits some of them. The table lists some 120,000 clones, approximately 84% of them singletons. Source material: peripheral blood. These TCRs come from a woman between 25 and 40 years old who had recovered from COVID-19.

DNA for the CDR3: TGCGCCAGCAGCTTGGCCCCCGGGACTAGCGACACAGATACGCAGTATTTT. Its protein product is CASSLAPGTSDTDTQYF. The V and J genes are TRBV5-1 and TRBJ2-3; the match to TRBD2 covers 10 bases. V was clipped by 0 bases and J by 2 bases; unmatched bases: 6. This CDR3 contains 17 residues. Germline values: CDR1 SGHRS, CDR2 YFSETQ.

The CDR3 DNA is TGTGCCAGCAGGACAGGGGGTACGGGCTACACCTTC. Translated, it gives CASRTGGTGYTF. V gene TRBV6-5 combines with J gene TRBJ1-2; 9 bases map to TRBD1. V lost 6 bases, J lost 8 bases, and 4 bases stayed unmatched. The CDR3 spans 12 residues. Germline lookup yields CDR1 MNHEY and CDR2 SVGAGI.

In nucleotides, the CDR3 is TGTGCCAGCAGCTTGGGAGCGGGGGGGCACGCAGATACGCAGTATTTT. The encoded protein is CASSLGAGGHADTQYF. This sequence joins TRBV5-6 and TRBJ2-3; 10 positions match TRBD2. The CDR3 extends over 16 amino acids. Germline V gives CDR1 SGHDT, CDR2 YYEEEE. The junction had 5 bases not matched to a gene; V was cut back by 0 bases and J by 4 bases.

This chain connects TRBV12-5 to TRBJ2-6; TRBD2 agrees at 7 bases. The germline gives CDR1 LGHNT, CDR2 FRNRAP. The V and J ends lost 0 bases and 0 bases, in that order; junction bases with no gene match: 20. There are 23 residues in the CDR3. The CDR3, as DNA: TGTGCTAGTGGTTTGGTAACCCGTAAGACCGGGGGAGGGCAAATCTCTGGGGCCAACGTCCTGACTTTC. This translates into CASGLVTRKTGGGQISGANVLTF.

This chain links TRBV19 with TRBJ2-1; weak D call: TRBD2 (6 bases). This CDR3 contains 14 residues. V dropped 3 bases and J dropped 6 bases, with 12 bases sitting between them. Germline V CDR1 and CDR2: LNHDA, SQIVND (reference sequence). The CDR3, as DNA: TGTGCCAGTAGTATCACCGGGACTGGCAATGAGCAGTTCTTC. Its translation: CASSITGTGNEQFF.

The CDR3 sequence: CASSEGSGRGYNEQFF. CDR3 nucleotides: TGTGCCAGCAGTGAGGGTAGCGGGAGGGGCTACAATGAGCAGTTCTTC. The chain combines TRBV2 with TRBJ2-1; the match to TRBD2 covers 11 bases. V was pared by 3 bases and J by 3 bases, with 4 bases of the junction left unmatched. The CDR3 consists of 16 residues. Germline-derived CDR1 and CDR2 are SNHLY and FYNNEI.

The J gene is TRBJ2-3, the V gene TRBV6-5; 10 nucleotides match TRBD2. From germline, CDR1 is MNHEY and CDR2 SVGAGI. V lost 3 bases and J lost 6; bases outside the gene matches: 6. CDR3 length: 15 amino acids. CDR3 nucleotides: TGTGCCAGCAGTTATTCAGCGGGAGGGGGTGATACGCAGTATTTT. As protein: CASSYSAGGGDTQYF.

The V gene is TRBV3-1 (or the pseudogene TRBV3-2), the J gene TRBJ1-1; 10 bases align to TRBD1. From germline, CDR1 is LGHDT and CDR2 YNNKEL (reference sequence). CDR3 length equals 19 residues. V trimming: 2 bases; J trimming: 7 bases; junction bases outside the gene matches: 19. Here the CDR3 reads CASSQKRVGTGVGTSEAFF. The CDR3 DNA reads TGTGCCAGCAGCCAAAAGCGGGTCGGGACAGGGGTGGGTACTAGTGAAGCTTTCTTT.

This clone was observed once. This rearrangement joins TRBV14 to TRBJ2-1; 9 bases are a match to TRBD2. J was trimmed by 0 bases and V by 4 bases; bases with no gene match: 4. Germline CDR1 and CDR2: SGHDN and FVKESK. The CDR3 covers 16 residues. CDR3 amino acids: CASSPFSGSSYNEQFF. The CDR3 DNA is TGTGCCAGCAGCCCTTTTAGCGGGAGCTCCTACAATGAGCAGTTCTTC.

The chain carries TRBV19 and TRBJ2-5; D is uncertain. CDR1 and CDR2 (germline): LNHDA, SQIVND (reference sequence). V was cut by 5 bases and J by 5 bases, with 15 bases left in between. The CDR3 is 14 residues long. DNA for the CDR3: TGTGCCAGTAGTCTAACGACCAGCGTGGAGACCCAGTACTTC. Amino acids: CASSLTTSVETQYF.

The V call is TRBV9, the J call TRBJ2-1, with 10 bases identical to TRBD2. Trimming cost V 2 bases and J 7 bases; bases outside gene matches: 9. The CDR3 runs to 16 residues. Germline V lookup: CDR1 SGDLS, CDR2 YYNGEE. CDR3 in amino acids: CASSVSSGRGGNEQFF. The DNA for the CDR3 is TGTGCCAGCAGCGTGTCTAGCGGGAGAGGGGGGAATGAGCAGTTCTTC.